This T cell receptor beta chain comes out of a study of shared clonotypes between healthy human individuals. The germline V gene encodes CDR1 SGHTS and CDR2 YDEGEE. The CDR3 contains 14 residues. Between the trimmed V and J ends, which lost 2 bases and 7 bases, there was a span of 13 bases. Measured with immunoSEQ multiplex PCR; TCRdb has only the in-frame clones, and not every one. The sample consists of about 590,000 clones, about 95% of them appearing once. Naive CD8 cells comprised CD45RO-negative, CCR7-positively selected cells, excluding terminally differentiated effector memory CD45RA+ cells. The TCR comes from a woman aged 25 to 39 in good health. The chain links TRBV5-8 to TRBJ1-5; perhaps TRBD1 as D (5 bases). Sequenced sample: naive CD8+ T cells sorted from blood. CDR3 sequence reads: CASSFWQGGQPQHF. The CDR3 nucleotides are TGTGCCAGCAGCTTTTGGCAGGGTGGCCAGCCCCAGCATTTT.